This section outlines one T cell receptor (beta chain) sequence together with its context. The antigen remains undetermined. A v3.0 immunoSEQ assay was performed at survey level. The repertoire was sequenced with immunoSEQ multiplex PCR; TCRdb's copy has only in-frame clones and lacks some. This table holds tens of thousands of clones, 70% to 90% found once. The data were taken from a study of long-term antiretroviral therapy in people with HIV. Participants living with HIV all received treatment in the United States. This CDR3 contains 14 residues. CDR1 MNHEY and CDR2 SMNVEV come from the germline V gene (reference sequence). The V gene lost 6 bases and the J gene lost 1 base, with 12 bases spanning the gap. Overall study results and limits: An increase in diversity followed ART, yet levels stayed below transplant donor controls.

The V gene is TRBV27, the J gene TRBJ1-2; D gene ambiguous. The receptor was derived from a man in his forties or fifties with HIV. Sequencing was performed on unsorted PBMCs, taken 1.2 years after starting antiretroviral therapy. The CDR3 is CASRDRAFNYGYTF. CDR3 sequence (DNA): TGTGCCAGCAGAGACCGGGCTTTTAACTATGGCTACACCTTC.